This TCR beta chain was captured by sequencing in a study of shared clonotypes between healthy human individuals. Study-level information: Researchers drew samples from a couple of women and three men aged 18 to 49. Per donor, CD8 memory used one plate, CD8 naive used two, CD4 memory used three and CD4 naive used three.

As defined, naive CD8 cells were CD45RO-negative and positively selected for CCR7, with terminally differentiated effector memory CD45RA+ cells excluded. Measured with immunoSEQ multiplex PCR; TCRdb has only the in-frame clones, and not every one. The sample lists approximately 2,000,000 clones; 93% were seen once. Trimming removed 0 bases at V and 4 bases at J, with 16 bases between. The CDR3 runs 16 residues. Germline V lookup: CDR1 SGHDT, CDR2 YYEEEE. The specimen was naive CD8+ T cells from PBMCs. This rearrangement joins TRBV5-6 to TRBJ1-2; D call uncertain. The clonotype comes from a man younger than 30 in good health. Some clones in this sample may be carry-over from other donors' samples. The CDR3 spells CASSLGSIAGIYGYTF. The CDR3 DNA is TGTGCCAGCAGCTTGGGTTCAATTGCGGGTATCTATGGCTACACCTTC.